The rows below give T cell receptor beta chains drawn from one sample of a study of shared clonotypes between healthy human individuals. The method was immunoSEQ multiplex PCR; TCRdb's version includes in-frame clones alone and lacks a portion of them. In the table there are under 750,000 clones, just under 75% of which are singletons. The sample consisted of memory CD4+ T cells sorted from blood. The receptors derive from a young woman in good health. The CDR3 runs from the conserved cysteine through the conserved F or W.

V	J	CDR3
TRBV7-2	TRBJ1-5	CASSLDSGGSQPQHF
TRBV7-2	TRBJ1-5	CASSLVVGTNQPQHF
TRBV5-4	TRBJ2-5	CASSLKFRGETQYF
TRBV5-1	TRBJ2-3	CASSPQVRGAKDTQYF
TRBV25-1	TRBJ2-5	CASSESTSGGGPRETQYF
TRBV29-1	TRBJ1-4	CSVAGGGSEKLFF
TRBV7-9	TRBJ1-4	CASSPKGQANEKLFF
TRBV19	TRBJ1-5	CASTWENSNQPQHF
TRBV2	TRBJ1-2	CASRRVGEGYTF
TRBV6-5	TRBJ1-1	CASSYFYDTEAFF
TRBV29-1	TRBJ2-5	CSVRQGQETQYF
TRBV27	TRBJ2-7	CASSQGHSAIYEQYF
TRBV5-6	TRBJ1-2	CASSPGQGVYGYTF
TRBV13	TRBJ1-3	CASSPGQGVSGNTIYF
TRBV19	TRBJ1-2	CASSKTGPINYGYTF
TRBV5-4	TRBJ2-3	CASSFGGKDTQYF
TRBV29-1	TRBJ2-2	CSVRRSGSTGELFF
TRBV5-1	TRBJ2-1	CASRKGQGGPSLRYNEQFF
TRBV5-1	TRBJ2-5	CASSLVPAGAGETQYF
TRBV4-1	TRBJ1-2	CASSRQIEDYGYTF
TRBV28	TRBJ1-5	CASNQGTRNQPQHF
TRBV7-8	TRBJ2-1	CASSFIAGVYYNEQFF
TRBV28	TRBJ2-7	CASSLGPIEQYF
TRBV9	TRBJ2-1	CASSASLAENEQFF
TRBV6-4	TRBJ1-4	CARTISNEKLFF
TRBV7-2	TRBJ2-5	CASSLDYGRYRETQYF
TRBV28	TRBJ2-5	CASCGVDQETQYF
TRBV10-2	TRBJ2-1	CASKRTAYNEQFF
TRBV29-1	TRBJ2-5	CSLTRGETQYF
TRBV27	TRBJ2-5	CASSTSGGRWETQYF
TRBV30	TRBJ1-5	CAWRKTGGSNQPQHF
TRBV5-5	TRBJ1-2	CASSLSRTENYGYTF
TRBV12-5	TRBJ2-7	CASGLVLGDRAAEQYF
TRBV7-9	TRBJ2-7	CASSVAGDSPREQYF
TRBV10-3	TRBJ2-2	CAIRGGTGGNGELFF
TRBV6-1	TRBJ1-1	CASSEPGLGWTEAFF
TRBV9	TRBJ1-1	CASSVVVNPTEAFF
TRBV19	TRBJ2-2	CASRRGGTSATGELFF
TRBV2	TRBJ1-2	CASRATFLNYGYTF
TRBV5-4	TRBJ2-2	CASGVAGGRTGELFF
TRBV14	TRBJ2-3	CASSQVSTPGSTDTQYF
TRBV2	TRBJ2-3	CASSSGLAGEYFADTQYF
TRBV27	TRBJ2-2	CASSTRVGELFF
TRBV15	TRBJ2-1	CATSREGLEYNEQFF
TRBV5-1	TRBJ2-1	CASSFDSHREQFF